This T cell receptor (beta chain) originates from a study of blood T cell repertoires in COVID-19. Looking at the study overall: Italy, Spain and the United States were the sources of the convalescent and acute COVID-19 samples.

After removal of 11 bases from V and 5 bases from J, the junction contained 10 bases not matched to a gene. The CDR3 loop spans 14 amino acids. CDR1 is ENHRY and CDR2 is SYGVKD in the germline V gene. The table lists this clone with a few counts. In the study's own analysis: Estimation of nucleated cell counts relied on the amplification of reference gene primers. The method was immunoSEQ multiplex PCR; TCRdb's version includes in-frame clones alone and lacks a portion of them. That table furnishes V, J and clone size, whereas the DNA furnished D and trimming. The sample has approximately 160,000 clones, 84% seen once; the top ten hold less than 9%.

The sequence derives from a man aged 35-49 years who had recovered from COVID-19. The specimen sequenced was peripheral blood. The chain carries TRBV10-3 and TRBJ1-5; 9 nucleotides align to TRBD1. CDR3 nucleotide sequence: TGTGCCGGGGGGGGGACAGGGCCGGATCAGCCCCAGCATTTT. Translation gives CAGGGTGPDQPQHF.